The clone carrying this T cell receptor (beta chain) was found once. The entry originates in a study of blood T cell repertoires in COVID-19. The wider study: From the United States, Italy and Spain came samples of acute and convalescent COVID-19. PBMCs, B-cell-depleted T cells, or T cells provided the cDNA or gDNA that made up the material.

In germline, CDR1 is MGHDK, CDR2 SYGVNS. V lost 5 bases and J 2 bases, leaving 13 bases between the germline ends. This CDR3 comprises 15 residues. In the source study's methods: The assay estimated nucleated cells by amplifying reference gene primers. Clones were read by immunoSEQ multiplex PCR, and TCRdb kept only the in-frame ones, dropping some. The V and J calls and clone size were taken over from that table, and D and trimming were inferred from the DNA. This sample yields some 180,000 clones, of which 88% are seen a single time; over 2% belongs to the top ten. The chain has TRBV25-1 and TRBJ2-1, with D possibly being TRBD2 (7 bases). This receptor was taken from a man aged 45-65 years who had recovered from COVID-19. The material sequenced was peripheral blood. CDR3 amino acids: CASSKGGGPYNEQFF. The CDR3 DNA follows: TGTGCCAGCAGTAAAGGGGGGGGGCCCTACAATGAGCAGTTCTTC.